Reported below is one T cell receptor beta chain. The method was immunoSEQ multiplex PCR; TCRdb's version includes in-frame clones alone and lacks a portion of them. The sample lists fewer than 70,000 clones; over 85% were seen once. The sample is drawn from a study of graft-versus-host responses after intestinal transplantation. As for the study in general: Anti-thymocyte globulin induction was given to all recipients, followed by tacrolimus and steroids for 3 to 4 years.

This CDR3 has 11 residues. V lost 6 bases, J lost 7 bases, and 12 bases lay in between. CDR1 and CDR2 (germline): GTSNPN, SVGIG (reference sequence). This specimen was bone marrow, taken nearly 750 days after intestinal transplantation. This chain connects TRBV30 to TRBJ1-1; a possible D gene is TRBD1 (5 bases). This clonotype was obtained from a human patient who received an intestinal transplant, so some T cells may come from the graft donor. CDR3 sequence (DNA): TGTGCCTGTTGGGGGGATGATGAAGCTTTCTTT. Translation: CACWGDDEAFF.